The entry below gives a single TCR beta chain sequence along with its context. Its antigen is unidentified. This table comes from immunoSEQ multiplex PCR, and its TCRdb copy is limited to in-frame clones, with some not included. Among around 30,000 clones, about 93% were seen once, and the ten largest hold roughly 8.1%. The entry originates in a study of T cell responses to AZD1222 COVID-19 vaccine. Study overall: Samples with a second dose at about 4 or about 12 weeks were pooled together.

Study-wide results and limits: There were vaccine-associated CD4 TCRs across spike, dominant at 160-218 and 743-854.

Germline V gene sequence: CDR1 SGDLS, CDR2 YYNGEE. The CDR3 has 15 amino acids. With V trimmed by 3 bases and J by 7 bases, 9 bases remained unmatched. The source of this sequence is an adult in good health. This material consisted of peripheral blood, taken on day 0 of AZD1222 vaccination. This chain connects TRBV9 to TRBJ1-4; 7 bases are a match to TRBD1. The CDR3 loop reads CASSALTGRGEKLFF. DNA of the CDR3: TGTGCCAGCAGCGCCTTGACAGGGCGGGGTGAAAAACTGTTTTTT. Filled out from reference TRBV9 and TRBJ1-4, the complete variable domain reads DSGVTQTPKHLITATGQRVTLRCSPRSGDLSVYWYQQSLDQGLQFLIQYYNGEERAKGNILERFSAQQFPDLHSELNLSSLELGDSALYFCASSALTGRGEKLFFGSGTQLSVL.